These 24 T cell receptor beta chains originate from one sample sequenced in a study of T cell responses to AZD1222 COVID-19 vaccine. Generated by immunoSEQ multiplex PCR, the TCRdb table keeps only in-frame clones and is missing some. The top ten hold approximately 4% of the sample, which has 90,000 to 120,000 clones, around 90% seen once. Sequenced here: peripheral blood, sampled on day 0 of AZD1222 vaccination. The receptors originated from an adult in good health.

V and J are TRBV4-1 and TRBJ2-3; D is tentatively TRBD1 or TRBD2 (5 bases each). Germline loops: CDR1 MGHRA, CDR2 YSYEKL. The CDR3 sequence is 16 residues long. V lost 1 base, J lost 0 bases, and 11 bases lay in between. The CDR3 region has the DNA TGCGCCAGCAGCCAAGGAACGGGGCAAAGCACAGATACGCAGTATTTT. Residues: CASSQGTGQSTDTQYF.

This clone has just one count. This rearrangement joins TRBV19 to TRBJ2-2; TRBD1 is a possible D gene (5 bases). V was pared by 8 bases and J by 5 bases, with 12 bases between. This CDR3 region has 13 residues. The germline V gene has CDR1 LNHDA and CDR2 SQIVND (reference sequence). The CDR3: CASGRGRTGELFF. The CDR3 nucleotides are TGTGCCAGTGGAAGGGGTCGAACCGGGGAGCTGTTTTTT. Supplemented by reference TRBV19 and TRBJ2-2, the full variable domain reads DGGITQSPKYLFRKEGQNVTLSCEQNLNHDAMYWYRQDPGQGLRLIYYSQIVNDFQKGDIAEGYSVSREKKESFPLTVTSAQKNPTAFYLCASGRGRTGELFFGEGSRLTVL.

V usage is TRBV6-2 or TRBV6-3 and J usage is TRBJ2-5, with D perhaps given as TRBD1 or TRBD2 (5 bases each). Germline loops: CDR1 MNHEY, CDR2 SVGEGT. CDR3 size: 14 residues. V was clipped by 2 bases and J by 4 bases, with 11 bases between them. CDR3 protein: CASSYGGRTETQYF. The CDR3 region has the DNA TGTGCCAGCAGTTACGGGGGAAGAACAGAGACCCAGTACTTC.

The V call is TRBV7-9, the J call TRBJ2-3; 7 bases are shared with TRBD1. CDR3 size: 14 residues. V was pared by 8 bases and J by 4 bases, with 9 bases of the junction left unmatched. Germline CDR1 and CDR2: SEHNR and FQNEAQ (reference sequence). DNA of the CDR3: TGTGCCAGCCTGAGACAGGGTTGGGCAGATACGCAGTATTTT. Its translation is CASLRQGWADTQYF. The full variable domain, in which reference TRBV7-9 and TRBJ2-3 provide the parts outside the CDR3, is DTGVSQNPRHKITKRGQNVTFRCDPISEHNRLYWYRQTLGQGPEFLTYFQNEAQLEKSRLLSDRFSAERPKGSFSTLEIQRTEQGDSAMYLCASLRQGWADTQYFGPGTRLTVL.

The rearrangement uses TRBV19 and TRBJ1-2; the D gene is possibly TRBD1 (5 bases). V was clipped by 1 base and J by 6 bases, with 15 bases between them. Germline V CDR1 and CDR2: LNHDA, SQIVND (reference sequence). CDR3 length: 15 amino acids. This chain's CDR3 is CASSIVARVLDGYTF. In DNA, the CDR3 is TGTGCCAGTAGTATAGTTGCCAGGGTTCTCGATGGCTACACCTTC.

This rearrangement joins TRBV28 to TRBJ1-1, with D perhaps matching TRBD1 (6 bases). The length of the CDR3 is 14 residues. The germline gives CDR1 MDHEN, CDR2 SYDVKM. The V and J ends lost 7 bases and 1 base respectively, with 13 bases between them. Here the CDR3 DNA reads TGTGCCAGCACCAAACAGGGCCCGAACACTGAAGCTTTCTTT. Its protein is CASTKQGPNTEAFF. Drawing the rest from reference TRBV28 and TRBJ1-1, the complete variable domain is DVKVTQSSRYLVKRTGEKVFLECVQDMDHENMFWYRQDPGLGLRLIYFSYDVKMKEKGDIPEGYSVSREKKERFSLILESASTNQTSMYLCASTKQGPNTEAFFGQGTRLTVV.

The table lists this clone with a few counts. CDR3 sequence: CASKDRGPTDTEAFF. Written as DNA, the CDR3 is TGTGCCAGTAAGGACAGGGGGCCTACGGACACTGAAGCTTTCTTT. The genes are TRBV19 and TRBJ1-1; 11 positions agree with TRBD1. Losses at the gene ends were 7 bases for V and 3 bases for J; bases not matched to a gene: 7. The CDR3 consists of 15 residues. Germline assignment: CDR1 LNHDA and CDR2 SQIVND (reference sequence). The whole variable domain, remainder taken from reference TRBV19 and TRBJ1-1, is DGGITQSPKYLFRKEGQNVTLSCEQNLNHDAMYWYRQDPGQGLRLIYYSQIVNDFQKGDIAEGYSVSREKKESFPLTVTSAQKNPTAFYLCASKDRGPTDTEAFFGQGTRLTVV.

In nucleotides, the CDR3 is TGCGCCAGCAGCCAAGACATTTCCAATCAGCCCCAGCATTTT. This codes for CASSQDISNQPQHF. This chain links TRBV4-3 with TRBJ1-5; unclear D gene. In germline, CDR1 is LGHNA, CDR2 YSLEER. This CDR3 comprises 14 residues. V was clipped by 0 bases and J by 3 bases, with 6 bases between them.

The chain recombines TRBV7-3 with TRBJ1-5, with D hard to call. There are 13 residues in the CDR3. Trimming cost V 1 base and J 6 bases, with 7 bases left between them. CDR1 and CDR2 from the germline V gene are SGHTA and FQGTGA. The CDR3 coding sequence is TGTGCCAGCAGCTTAAGGGTGGGTCAGCCCCAGCATTTT. Translated, it gives CASSLRVGQPQHF.

This chain joins TRBV6-5 and TRBJ2-2; 12 bases fit TRBD1. Per germline, CDR1 MNHEY and CDR2 SVGAGI. This CDR3 has 14 amino acids. J lost 15 bases, V lost 6 bases, and 11 bases had no gene match. In DNA form, the CDR3 reads TGTGCCAGCAGCCACCTCCCGGGACAGGGGGCGATGTTTTTT. Its protein is CASSHLPGQGAMFF.

The chain recombines TRBV9 with TRBJ1-6; possibly TRBD1 for D (5 bases). V gave up 3 bases and J gave up 10 bases, with 17 bases separating them. The germline CDR1 and CDR2 sequences are SGDLS and YYNGEE. This CDR3 contains 15 residues. This CDR3 is CASSASHGGDSPLHF. The CDR3 DNA reads TGTGCCAGCAGCGCGAGTCATGGGGGGGACTCACCCCTCCACTTT.

This clone was seen a handful of times. This sequence joins TRBV19 and TRBJ2-7; D uncertain. Germline values: CDR1 LNHDA, CDR2 SQIVND (reference sequence). V was trimmed by 0 bases and J by 2 bases, leaving 11 bases between them. This CDR3 comprises 15 residues. The CDR3 nucleotides read TGTGCCAGTAGTATAGATCTGATACCAACCTACGAGCAGTACTTC. Amino acids: CASSIDLIPTYEQYF.

V and J are TRBV21-1 and TRBJ1-1. TRBV21-1 is a known pseudogene. CDR3 length: 14 amino acids. CDR3 sequence (DNA): TGTGCCAGCAGCAATGCGGGAAGAGGTCCTGAAGCTTTCTTT. Its protein is CASSNAGRGPEAFF.

This clone appeared a few times. One end of the junction varies from germline; a read error may be responsible. The rearrangement links TRBV7-3 to TRBJ2-2; D unresolved. In germline, CDR1 is SGHTA, CDR2 FQGTGA. The CDR3 extends over 14 amino acids. CDR3 nucleotides: TGTGCCAGCAGTTTAATTGTTTCAGCCGGGGAGCTGTTTTTT. It specifies CASSLIVSAGELFF.

The chain combines TRBV6-5 with TRBJ1-1; TRBD1 might be the D (6 bases). The CDR3 extends over 15 amino acids. V was shortened by 5 bases and J by 5 bases, with 18 bases between the two germline ends. Looked up from germline, CDR1 is MNHEY and CDR2 is SVGAGI. DNA for the CDR3: TGTGCCAGCAGTCCCTTGGTCAGGGGAAATACTGAAGCTTTCTTT. Amino acid sequence: CASSPLVRGNTEAFF.

CDR3 bases: TGTGCCAGCATGGCAAACGCAAACACCATATATTTT. It yields the protein CASMANANTIYF. The chain has TRBV7-2 and TRBJ1-3, with no clear D. There are 12 residues in the CDR3. Germline lookup yields CDR1 SGHTA and CDR2 FQGNSA. The V gene lost 7 bases and the J gene lost 6 bases, with 10 bases spanning the gap.

This chain joins TRBV9 and TRBJ1-5; 8 bases map to TRBD1. V gave up 4 bases and J gave up 7 bases; unmatched junction bases: 7. Germline V gene sequence: CDR1 SGDLS, CDR2 YYNGEE. There are 14 residues in the CDR3. CDR3 DNA: TGTGCCAGCAGCCTCGACAGGGGAGGCCAGCCCCAGCATTTT. Amino acids: CASSLDRGGQPQHF.

V gene TRBV6-5 combines with J gene TRBJ2-7; TRBD1 might be the D (5 bases). V gave up 6 bases and J gave up 4 bases, with 7 bases separating them. The CDR3 is 11 residues long. The germline V gene encodes CDR1 MNHEY and CDR2 SVGAGI. DNA for the CDR3: TGTGCCAGCAGAGGGGCATACGAGCAGTACTTC. The encoded protein is CASRGAYEQYF.

The rearrangement joins TRBV6-2 or TRBV6-3 to TRBJ2-7; D unresolved. Trimming cost V 6 bases and J 0 bases, with 15 bases left between them. Germline V gene lookup returns CDR1 MNHEY and CDR2 SVGEGT. The CDR3 spans 15 residues. CDR3 in DNA: TGTGCCAGCAGCCCGCAGCGATCTAGCTCCTACGAGCAGTACTTC. This sequence encodes CASSPQRSSSYEQYF.

The genes are TRBV6-5 and TRBJ2-1; 9 bases are shared with TRBD2. CDR1 is MNHEY and CDR2 is SVGAGI in the germline V gene. The CDR3 sequence is 16 residues long. The J segment lost 7 bases and the V segment lost 0 bases, leaving 7 bases of the junction unmatched. This chain's CDR3 is CASSYSRREGRNEQFF. CDR3 DNA: TGTGCCAGCAGTTACTCGAGGCGGGAGGGCCGGAATGAGCAGTTCTTC.

For this clone: The junction and the germline gene differ at one end; a read error may be behind it. The CDR3 is CSAESEMNTEAFF. CDR3 bases: TGCAGCGCTGAATCCGAAATGAACACTGAAGCTTTCTTT. The chain combines TRBV29-1 with TRBJ1-1; D is uncertain. Per germline, CDR1 SQVTM and CDR2 ANQGSEA. The CDR3 extends over 13 amino acids.

The CDR3 here is CASSERTGASYGYTF. CDR3 nucleotides: TGTGCCAGCAGTGAAAGGACAGGAGCCAGCTATGGCTACACCTTC. The rearrangement uses TRBV2 and TRBJ1-2; 7 bases line up with TRBD1. Germline trimming cut 2 bases from V and 4 bases from J; bases unmatched to any gene: 7. Per germline, CDR1 SNHLY and CDR2 FYNNEI. CDR3 length: 15 amino acids.

The chain is built from TRBV5-1 and TRBJ2-7; the match to TRBD1 covers 10 bases. The germline CDR1 and CDR2 sequences are SGHRS and YFSETQ. V lost 3 bases and J lost 4; bases outside the gene matches: 10. This CDR3 spans 16 amino acids. The CDR3, as DNA: TGCGCCAGCAGCTGGGGCCGGGACAGGGGTGGATACGAGCAGTACTTC. This encodes CASSWGRDRGGYEQYF. The full variable domain, with the rest looked up from reference TRBV5-1 and TRBJ2-7, is KAGVTQTPRYLIKTRGQQVTLSCSPISGHRSVSWYQQTPGQGLQFLFEYFSETQRNKGNFPGRFSGRQFSNSRSEMNVSTLELGDSALYLCASSWGRDRGGYEQYFGPGTRLTVT.

The chain employs TRBV5-4 and TRBJ1-2; D remains unclear. Germline lookup yields CDR1 SGHNT and CDR2 YYREEE (reference sequence). The CDR3 spans 14 residues. V gave up 0 bases and J gave up 8 bases, with 14 bases separating them. CDR3 loop: CASSLGMESGGYTF. The CDR3 region has the DNA TGTGCCAGCAGCTTGGGGATGGAATCGGGGGGCTACACCTTC.